The clone carrying this T cell receptor beta chain was observed a single time. Mismatch with germline at one junction end may stem from a read error. Germline lookup yields CDR1 MDHEN and CDR2 SYDVKM. This CDR3 is 13 amino acids long. This sample is drawn from a study of identical twins. One entry per CDR3 protein results from TCRdb running MiXCR on the 5' RACE reads. The table lists about 1.7 million distinct CDR3 sequences, around a third of them singletons. This sequence joins TRBV28 and TRBJ1-4; D gene unclear. The receptor comes from a newborn girl in good health. The sequenced sample consisted of cord blood. The CDR3 DNA follows: TGTGCCAGCAAGGCGCCAATCTATAAAAAACTGTCTTTT. Protein: CASKAPIYKKLSF.